Below are 10 T cell receptor beta chains sequenced from a single sample in a study of somatic mutations in cytotoxic T cells in rheumatoid arthritis (dated by TCRdb to the late 2010s). Library construction relied on the immunoSEQ multiplex PCR assay. What TCRdb holds here is the immuneACCESS table cut down to in-frame rearrangements. Part of the clones is not present; checked against another copy, under half of the missing clones reflect an unresolved V gene, and the others are unexplained. The sample table contains about 4,000 clones; only one count was recorded for more than 80% of them. About two thirds of the sample belongs to the ten largest clones. The sequencing input was CD8+ T cells sorted from blood. Every receptor here comes from a man in his forties with rheumatoid arthritis.

CDR3 residues: CASSLEGLGSYEQYF. The CDR3 DNA follows: TGCGCCAGCAGCTTGGAGGGGCTCGGCTCCTACGAGCAGTACTTC. V usage is TRBV5-1 and J usage is TRBJ2-7; possibly TRBD1 for D (5 bases). The V gene's germline CDR1 is SGHRS and CDR2 YFSETQ. This CDR3 spans 15 amino acids. V was trimmed by 0 bases and J by 0 bases, leaving 10 bases between them.

In regard to this clone: This sample also contains other DNA sequences that code for the same CDR3. This sequence joins TRBV27 and TRBJ2-7; 8 bases line up with TRBD1. The germline V gene encodes CDR1 MNHEY and CDR2 SMNVEV (reference sequence). The CDR3 is made up of 14 amino acids. V lost 3 bases, J lost 3 bases, and 4 bases stayed unmatched. The CDR3 spells CASSLQGANYEQYF. The CDR3 bases are TGTGCCAGCAGTTTGCAGGGGGCCAACTACGAGCAGTACTTC.

This clone is a singleton in its sample. The genes are TRBV2 and TRBJ2-1; the match to TRBD1 covers 9 bases. The junction had 9 bases not matched to a gene; V was cut back by 7 bases and J by 5 bases. The CDR3 covers 15 residues. The germline V gene has CDR1 SNHLY and CDR2 FYNNEI. The CDR3 coding sequence is TGTGCCAGCATAGCCGGGACAGGGATAGACAATGAGCAGTTCTTC. Translated: CASIAGTGIDNEQFF.

This clone has only one observation. The V and J genes are TRBV5-4 and TRBJ2-1; 11 bases agree with TRBD2. V was clipped by 4 bases and J by 4 bases; unmatched bases: 10. The CDR3 is 17 residues long. CDR1 and CDR2 (germline): SGHNT, YYREEE (reference sequence). The CDR3 region is CASSQDLLAGGYNEQFF. The CDR3 nucleotides read TGTGCCAGCAGCCAAGATTTGCTAGCGGGAGGATACAATGAGCAGTTCTTC.

The chain carries TRBV7-9 and TRBJ1-5, with 7 bases aligning to TRBD1. V shed 6 bases, J shed 4 bases, and the junction held 6 bases outside the gene matches. Germline V gives CDR1 SEHNR, CDR2 FQNEAQ (reference sequence). The CDR3 loop spans 14 amino acids. The CDR3 is CASSPGTANQPQHF. The CDR3, as DNA: TGTGCCAGCAGTCCAGGGACAGCTAATCAGCCCCAGCATTTT. The full variable domain, its missing parts supplied by reference TRBV7-9 and TRBJ1-5, is DTGVSQNPRHKITKRGQNVTFRCDPISEHNRLYWYRQTLGQGPEFLTYFQNEAQLEKSRLLSDRFSAERPKGSFSTLEIQRTEQGDSAMYLCASSPGTANQPQHFGDGTRLSIL.

The genes are TRBV5-6 and TRBJ2-5, with 12 nucleotides matching TRBD2. The junction had 6 bases not matched to a gene; V was cut back by 2 bases and J by 4 bases. Germline V gene sequence: CDR1 SGHDT, CDR2 YYEEEE. The CDR3 is made up of 16 amino acids. The CDR3 protein is CASSLVLAGGIETQYF. The CDR3 DNA follows: TGTGCCAGCAGCTTAGTACTAGCGGGAGGAATAGAGACCCAGTACTTC.

CDR3 DNA: TGTGCCTCTGACAGGGGGCGGTTTGGAAACACCATATATTTT. Protein product: CASDRGRFGNTIYF. This chain joins TRBV30 and TRBJ1-3, with 10 bases fitting TRBD1. V trimming: 7 bases; J trimming: 3 bases; junction bases outside the gene matches: 6. This CDR3 has 14 residues. Germline V gene data show CDR1 as GTSNPN and CDR2 as SVGIG (reference sequence). The full variable domain, in which reference TRBV30 and TRBJ1-3 provide the parts outside the CDR3, is SQTIHQWPATLVQPVGSPLSLECTVEGTSNPNLYWYRQAAGRGLQLLFYSVGIGQISSEVPQNLSASRPQDRQFILSSKKLLLSDSGFYLCASDRGRFGNTIYFGEGSWLTVV.

This sequence joins TRBV28 and TRBJ2-7; 7 bases line up with TRBD2. Germline CDR1 is MDHEN and CDR2 is SYDVKM. The CDR3 runs to 15 residues. V dropped 2 bases and J dropped 7; count of bases not matched to a gene: 11. Here the CDR3 reads CASSLGRDPEGEQYF. The CDR3 DNA follows: TGTGCCAGCAGTTTAGGGAGGGACCCAGAGGGGGAGCAGTACTTC.

This chain uses TRBV4-1 with TRBJ2-5, with a weak D call TRBD2 (5 bases). The CDR3 sequence is 13 residues long. Per germline, CDR1 MGHRA and CDR2 YSYEKL. V shed 5 bases and J shed 2 bases, with 9 bases lying between them. In DNA, the CDR3 is TGCGCCAGCAGCGGAGAGGGTCAAGAGACCCAGTACTTC. Protein: CASSGEGQETQYF.

This clone occurred once. The rearrangement links TRBV6-5 to TRBJ1-2; no reliable D call. The CDR3 totals 13 residues. Germline V lookup: CDR1 MNHEY, CDR2 SVGAGI. Trimming stripped 5 bases from V and 2 bases from J, with 9 bases between. CDR3 coding DNA: TGTGCCAGCAGTCTCAGTCTGAACTATGGCTACACCTTC. It codes for CASSLSLNYGYTF.